This TCR beta chain was found in a study of shared clonotypes between healthy human individuals. To note about this clone: Its antigen is undetermined.

V dropped 1 base and J dropped 9; count of bases not matched to a gene: 12. From germline, CDR1 is LNHDA and CDR2 SQIVND (reference sequence). This CDR3 is 16 amino acids long. Libraries were prepared by immunoSEQ multiplex PCR; TCRdb keeps only in-frame clonotypes and omits some of them. Of around 1,900,000 clones listed, around 93% are singletons. CD45RO negativity and positive selection for CCR7 defined naive CD8 cells, a population that excluded terminally differentiated effector memory CD45RA+ cells. Findings of the study overall: Among several donors, roughly 5.5% of naive CD4 clonotypes were found in common. Clonotype sharing among the donors was expected to vary with sequencing depth.

V and J are TRBV19 and TRBJ2-1; 7 bases agree with TRBD2. Sequenced input: naive CD8+ T cells from PBMCs. The clonotype comes from a man younger than 35 in good health. Some clones in this sample may be carry-over from other donors' samples. The CDR3 is CASSIGVGDYYGEQFF. The CDR3, as DNA: TGTGCCAGTAGTATAGGAGTTGGGGACTATTACGGTGAGCAGTTCTTC.